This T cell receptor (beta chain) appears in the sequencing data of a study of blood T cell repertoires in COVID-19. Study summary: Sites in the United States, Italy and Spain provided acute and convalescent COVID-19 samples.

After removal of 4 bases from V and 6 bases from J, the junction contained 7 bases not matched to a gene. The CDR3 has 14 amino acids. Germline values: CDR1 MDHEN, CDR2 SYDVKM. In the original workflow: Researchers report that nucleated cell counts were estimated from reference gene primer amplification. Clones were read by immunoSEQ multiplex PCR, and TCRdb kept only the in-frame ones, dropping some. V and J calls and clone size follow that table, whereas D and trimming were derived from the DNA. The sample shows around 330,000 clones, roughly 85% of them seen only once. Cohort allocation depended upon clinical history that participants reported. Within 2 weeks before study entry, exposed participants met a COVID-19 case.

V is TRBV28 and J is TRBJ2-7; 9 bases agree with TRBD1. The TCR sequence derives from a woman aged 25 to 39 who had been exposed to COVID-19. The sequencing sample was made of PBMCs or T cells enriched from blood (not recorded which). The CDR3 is CASSSGTGYSEQYF. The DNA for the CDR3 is TGTGCCAGCAGTTCCGGGACAGGGTATTCCGAGCAGTACTTC.